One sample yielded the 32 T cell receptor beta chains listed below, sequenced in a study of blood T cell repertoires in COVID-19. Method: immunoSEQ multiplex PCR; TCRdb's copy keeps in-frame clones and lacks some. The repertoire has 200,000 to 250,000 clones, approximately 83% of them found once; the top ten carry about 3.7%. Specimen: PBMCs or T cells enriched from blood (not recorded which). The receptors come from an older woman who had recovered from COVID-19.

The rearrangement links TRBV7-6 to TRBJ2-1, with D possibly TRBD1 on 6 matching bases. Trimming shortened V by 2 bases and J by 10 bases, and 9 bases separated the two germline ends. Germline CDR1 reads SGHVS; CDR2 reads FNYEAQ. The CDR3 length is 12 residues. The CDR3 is CASSLSDREQFF. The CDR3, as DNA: TGTGCCAGCAGCTTATCCGACAGGGAGCAGTTCTTC.

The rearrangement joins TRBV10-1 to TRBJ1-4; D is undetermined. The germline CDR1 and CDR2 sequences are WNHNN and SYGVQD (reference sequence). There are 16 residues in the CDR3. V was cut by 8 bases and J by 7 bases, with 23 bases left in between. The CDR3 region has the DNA TGCGCCAGCCCCGAAGCGGGGATAAAGGAGTCTGAAAAACTGTTTTTT. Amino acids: CASPEAGIKESEKLFF.

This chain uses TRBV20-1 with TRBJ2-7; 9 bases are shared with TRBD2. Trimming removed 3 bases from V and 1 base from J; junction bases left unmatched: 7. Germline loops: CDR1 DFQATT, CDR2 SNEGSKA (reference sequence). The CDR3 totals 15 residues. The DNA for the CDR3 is TGCAGTGCTAGTATGGCGGGGGGGTCATCCTACGAGCAGTACTTC. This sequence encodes CSASMAGGSSYEQYF.

The CDR3, as DNA: TGTGCCAGCAGCGGAGAGGGGACAGGGCCTGGAAACACCATATATTTT. Protein product: CASSGEGTGPGNTIYF. The genes are TRBV5-5 and TRBJ1-3; 9 bases map to TRBD1. Germline values: CDR1 SGHKS, CDR2 YYEKEE (reference sequence). Trimming cost V 4 bases and J 2 bases; bases outside gene matches: 7. The CDR3 length is 16 residues.

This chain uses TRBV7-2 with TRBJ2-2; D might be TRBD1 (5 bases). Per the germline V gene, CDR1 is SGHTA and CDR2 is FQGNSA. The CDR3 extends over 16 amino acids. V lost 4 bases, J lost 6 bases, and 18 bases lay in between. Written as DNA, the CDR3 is TGTGCCAGCAGCTCGATGGTAGGGGTTGACTCCGGGGAGCTGTTTTTT. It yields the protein CASSSMVGVDSGELFF.

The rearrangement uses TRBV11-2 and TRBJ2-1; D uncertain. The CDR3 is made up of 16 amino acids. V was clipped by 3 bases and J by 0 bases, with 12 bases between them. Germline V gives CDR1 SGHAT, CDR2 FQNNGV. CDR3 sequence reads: CASSFVGASSYNEQFF. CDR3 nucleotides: TGTGCCAGCAGCTTCGTAGGAGCCAGCTCCTACAATGAGCAGTTCTTC.

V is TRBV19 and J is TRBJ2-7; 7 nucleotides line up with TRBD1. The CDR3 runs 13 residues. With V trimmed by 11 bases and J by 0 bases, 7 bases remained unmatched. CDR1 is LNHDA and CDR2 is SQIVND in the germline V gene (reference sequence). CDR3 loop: CAAKGTASYEQYF. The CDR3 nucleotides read TGTGCCGCCAAAGGGACAGCCTCCTACGAGCAGTACTTC.

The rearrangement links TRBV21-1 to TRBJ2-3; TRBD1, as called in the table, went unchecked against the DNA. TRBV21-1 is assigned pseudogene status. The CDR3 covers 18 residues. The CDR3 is CASSQEDSSAGSTDTQYF. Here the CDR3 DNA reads TGTGCCAGCAGCCAAGAGGATTCGTCAGCAGGGTCCACAGATACGCAGTATTTT.

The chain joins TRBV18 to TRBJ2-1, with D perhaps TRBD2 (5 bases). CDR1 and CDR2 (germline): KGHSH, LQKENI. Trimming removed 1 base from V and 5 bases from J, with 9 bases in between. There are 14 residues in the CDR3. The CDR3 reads CASSPQGGHNEQFF. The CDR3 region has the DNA TGTGCCAGCTCACCACAGGGCGGGCACAATGAGCAGTTCTTC.

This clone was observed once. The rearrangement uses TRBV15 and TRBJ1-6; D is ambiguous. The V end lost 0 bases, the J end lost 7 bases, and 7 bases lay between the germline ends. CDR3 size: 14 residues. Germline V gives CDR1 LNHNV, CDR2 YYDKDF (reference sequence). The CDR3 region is CATSRDRKNSPLHF. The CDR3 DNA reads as TGTGCCACCAGCAGAGATAGAAAAAATTCACCCCTCCACTTT.

The CDR3 DNA sequence: TGTGCCAGTAGTATGGGGGACAGCTCCTACAATGAGCAGTTCTTC. This sequence encodes CASSMGDSSYNEQFF. The gene calls are TRBV19 and TRBJ2-1; 7 bases fit TRBD1. The germline gives CDR1 LNHDA, CDR2 SQIVND (reference sequence). This CDR3 spans 15 amino acids. The V gene end was trimmed by 3 bases and the J gene end by 0 bases; junction bases not matched to a gene: 2.

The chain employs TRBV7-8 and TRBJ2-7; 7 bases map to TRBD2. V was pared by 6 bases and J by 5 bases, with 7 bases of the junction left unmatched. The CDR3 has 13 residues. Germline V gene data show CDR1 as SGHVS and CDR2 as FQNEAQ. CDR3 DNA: TGTGCCAGCAGTTTGGGGGGGATGGACGAGCAGTACTTC. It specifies CASSLGGMDEQYF.

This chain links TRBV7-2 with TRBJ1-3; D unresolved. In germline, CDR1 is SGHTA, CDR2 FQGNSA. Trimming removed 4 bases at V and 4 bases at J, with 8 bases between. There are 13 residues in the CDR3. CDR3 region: CASSSSPGNTIYF. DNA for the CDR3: TGTGCCAGCAGCTCTAGCCCGGGAAACACCATATATTTT.

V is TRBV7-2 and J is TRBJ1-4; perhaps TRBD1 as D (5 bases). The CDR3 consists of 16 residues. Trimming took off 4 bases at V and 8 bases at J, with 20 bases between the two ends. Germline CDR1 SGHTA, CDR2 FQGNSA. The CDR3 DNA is TGTGCCAGCAGCTCCGCCGACAGCCGAGTTTGGGAAAAACTGTTTTTT. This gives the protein CASSSADSRVWEKLFF. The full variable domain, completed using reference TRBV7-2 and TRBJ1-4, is GAGVSQSPSNKVTEKGKDVELRCDPISGHTALYWYRQSLGQGLEFLIYFQGNSAPDKSGLPSDRFSAERTGGSVSTLTIQRTQQEDSAVYLCASSSADSRVWEKLFFGSGTQLSVL.

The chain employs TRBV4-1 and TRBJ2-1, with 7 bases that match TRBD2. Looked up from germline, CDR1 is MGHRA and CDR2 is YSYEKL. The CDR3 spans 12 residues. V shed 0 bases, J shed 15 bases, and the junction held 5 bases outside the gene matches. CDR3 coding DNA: TGCGCCAGCAGCCAAGATCGGGGGGAACGGTTCTTC. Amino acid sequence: CASSQDRGERFF.

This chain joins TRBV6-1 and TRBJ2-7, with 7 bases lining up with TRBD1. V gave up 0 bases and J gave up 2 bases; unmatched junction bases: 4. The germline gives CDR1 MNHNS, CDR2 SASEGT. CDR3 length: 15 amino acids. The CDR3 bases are TGTGCCAGCAGTGAAGCCGTGACAGGGCCCTACGAGCAGTACTTC. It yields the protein CASSEAVTGPYEQYF.

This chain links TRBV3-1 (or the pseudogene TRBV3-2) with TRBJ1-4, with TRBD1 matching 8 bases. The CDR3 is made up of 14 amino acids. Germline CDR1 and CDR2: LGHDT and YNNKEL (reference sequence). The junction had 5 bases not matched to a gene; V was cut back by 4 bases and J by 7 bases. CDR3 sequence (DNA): TGTGCCAGCAGCCCCACAGGGGGGGTTGAAAAACTGTTTTTT. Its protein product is CASSPTGGVEKLFF.

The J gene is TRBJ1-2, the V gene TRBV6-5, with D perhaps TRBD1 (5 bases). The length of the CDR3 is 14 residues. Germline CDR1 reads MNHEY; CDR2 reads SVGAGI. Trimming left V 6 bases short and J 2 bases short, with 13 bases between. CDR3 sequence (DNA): TGTGCCAGCAGCTCGGGGGGGGGAAACTATGGCTACACCTTC. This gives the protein CASSSGGGNYGYTF.

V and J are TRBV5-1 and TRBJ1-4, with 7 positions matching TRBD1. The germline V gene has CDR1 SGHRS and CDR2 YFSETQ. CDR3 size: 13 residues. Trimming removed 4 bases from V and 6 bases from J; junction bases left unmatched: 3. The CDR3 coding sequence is TGCGCCAGCAGCGGGACAGTGGATGAAAAACTGTTTTTT. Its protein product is CASSGTVDEKLFF.

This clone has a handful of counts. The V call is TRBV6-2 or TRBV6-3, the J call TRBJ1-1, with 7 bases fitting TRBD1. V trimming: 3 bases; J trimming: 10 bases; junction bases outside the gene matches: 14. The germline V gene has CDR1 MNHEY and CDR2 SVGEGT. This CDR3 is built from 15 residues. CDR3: CASSYGPHGTVTAFF. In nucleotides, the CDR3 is TGTGCCAGCAGTTATGGGCCCCATGGGACAGTTACAGCTTTCTTT.

The CDR3: CASSLRRGGTDTQYF. The CDR3 coding sequence is TGCGCCAGCAGCTTGAGGCGGGGTGGCACAGATACGCAGTATTTT. The J gene is TRBJ2-3, the V gene TRBV5-1; weak D call: TRBD2 (6 bases). The V end lost 1 base, the J end lost 1 base, and 10 bases lay between the germline ends. Germline CDR1 is SGHRS and CDR2 is YFSETQ. The CDR3 covers 15 residues.

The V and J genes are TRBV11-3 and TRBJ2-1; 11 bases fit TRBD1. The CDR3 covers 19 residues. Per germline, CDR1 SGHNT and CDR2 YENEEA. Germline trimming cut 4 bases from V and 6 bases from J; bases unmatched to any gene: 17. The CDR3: CASSSHPYSSGTGGNEQFF. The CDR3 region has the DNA TGTGCCAGCAGCTCCCACCCATATTCTTCCGGGACAGGGGGCAATGAGCAGTTCTTC. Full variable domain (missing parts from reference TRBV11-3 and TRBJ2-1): EAGVVQSPRYKIIEKKQPVAFWCNPISGHNTLYWYLQNLGQGPELLIRYENEEAVDDSQLPKDRFSAERLKGVDSTLKIQPAELGDSAVYLCASSSHPYSSGTGGNEQFFGPGTRLTVL.

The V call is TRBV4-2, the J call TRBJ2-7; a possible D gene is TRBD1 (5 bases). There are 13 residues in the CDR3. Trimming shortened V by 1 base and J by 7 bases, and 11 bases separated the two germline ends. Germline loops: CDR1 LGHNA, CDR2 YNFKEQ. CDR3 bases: TGTGCCAGCAGCCAAGGCAGGGTCGGTGAGCAGTACTTC. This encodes CASSQGRVGEQYF.

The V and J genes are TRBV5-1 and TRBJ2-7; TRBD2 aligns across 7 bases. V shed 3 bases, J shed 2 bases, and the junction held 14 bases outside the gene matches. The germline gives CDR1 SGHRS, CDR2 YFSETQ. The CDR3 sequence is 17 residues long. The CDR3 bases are TGCGCCAGCAGCTGGGCCGGTACGGCGGGAGCGGCCTACGAGCAGTACTTC. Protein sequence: CASSWAGTAGAAYEQYF.

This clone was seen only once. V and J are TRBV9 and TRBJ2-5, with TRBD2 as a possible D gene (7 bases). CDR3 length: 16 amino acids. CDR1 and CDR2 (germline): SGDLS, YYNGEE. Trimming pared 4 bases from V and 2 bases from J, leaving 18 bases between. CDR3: CASSWGGGNLQETQYF. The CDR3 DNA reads TGTGCCAGCAGCTGGGGAGGGGGGAATCTACAAGAGACCCAGTACTTC.

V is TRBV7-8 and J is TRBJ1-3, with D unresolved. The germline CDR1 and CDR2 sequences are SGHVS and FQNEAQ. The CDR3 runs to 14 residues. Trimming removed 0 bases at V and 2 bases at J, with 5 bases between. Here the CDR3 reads CASSLAGAGNTIYF. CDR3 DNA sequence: TGTGCCAGCAGCTTAGCCGGTGCTGGAAACACCATATATTTT.

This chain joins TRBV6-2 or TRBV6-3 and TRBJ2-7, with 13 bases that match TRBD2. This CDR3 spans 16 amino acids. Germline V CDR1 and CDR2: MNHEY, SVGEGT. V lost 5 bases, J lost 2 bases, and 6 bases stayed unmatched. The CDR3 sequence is CASSQTSGGRPYEQYF. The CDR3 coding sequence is TGTGCCAGCAGTCAGACTAGCGGGGGGCGGCCCTACGAGCAGTACTTC.

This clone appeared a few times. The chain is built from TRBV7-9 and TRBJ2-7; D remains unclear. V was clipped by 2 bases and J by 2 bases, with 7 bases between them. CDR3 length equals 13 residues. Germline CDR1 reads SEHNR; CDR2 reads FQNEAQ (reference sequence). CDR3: CASSLNEAYEQYF. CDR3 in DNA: TGTGCCAGCAGCTTAAATGAGGCCTACGAGCAGTACTTC.

CDR3 in DNA: TGCAGCGTTGAACGCGTCGACTACAATGAGCAGTTCTTC. It is translated as CSVERVDYNEQFF. The J gene is TRBJ2-1, the V gene TRBV29-1, with unresolved D. Trimming took 2 bases from V and 3 from J, leaving 8 bases between them. The germline V gene encodes CDR1 SQVTM and CDR2 ANQGSEA. The CDR3 is 13 amino acids.

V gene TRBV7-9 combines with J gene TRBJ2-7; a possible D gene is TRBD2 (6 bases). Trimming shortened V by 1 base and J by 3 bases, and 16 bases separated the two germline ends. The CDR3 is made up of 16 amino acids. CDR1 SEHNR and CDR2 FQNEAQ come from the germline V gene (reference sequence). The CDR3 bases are TGTGCCAGCAGCTTAGAGAGTAGCGGAAGATACTACGAGCAGTACTTC. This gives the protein CASSLESSGRYYEQYF.

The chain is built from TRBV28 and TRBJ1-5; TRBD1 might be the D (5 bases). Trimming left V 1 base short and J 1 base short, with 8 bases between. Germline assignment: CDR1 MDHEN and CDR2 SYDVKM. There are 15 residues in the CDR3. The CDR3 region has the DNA TGTGCCAGCAGTTTATACAGGACGAGCAATCAGCCCCAGCATTTT. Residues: CASSLYRTSNQPQHF. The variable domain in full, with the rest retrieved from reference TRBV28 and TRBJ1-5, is DVKVTQSSRYLVKRTGEKVFLECVQDMDHENMFWYRQDPGLGLRLIYFSYDVKMKEKGDIPEGYSVSREKKERFSLILESASTNQTSMYLCASSLYRTSNQPQHFGDGTRLSIL.

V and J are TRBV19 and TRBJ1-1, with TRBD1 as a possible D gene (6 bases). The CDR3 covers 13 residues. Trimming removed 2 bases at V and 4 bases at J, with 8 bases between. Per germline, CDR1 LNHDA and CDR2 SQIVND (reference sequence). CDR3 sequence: CASSIQGTTEAFF. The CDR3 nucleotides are TGTGCCAGTAGTATACAGGGGACCACTGAAGCTTTCTTT.